The next 17 T cell receptor beta chains were all read from a single sample in a study of beta chain features in type 1 diabetes. Every bit of the isolated RNA underwent reverse transcription, so sequencing read expressed TCRB transcripts. Profiled with immunoSEQ multiplex PCR; TCRdb holds only in-frame clones, not every one. The sample yields under 500,000 clones, 30% seen once. The specimen was naive CD4+ T cells from blood. The receptor set was obtained from a man younger than 35 in good health.

The chain links TRBV7-3 to TRBJ2-1; the D gene is possibly TRBD2 (5 bases). The CDR3 is made up of 11 amino acids. Germline V CDR1 and CDR2: SGHTA, FQGTGA. Trimming cost V 8 bases and J 8 bases, with 10 bases left between them. The CDR3 DNA follows: TGTGCCAGCGGATACGGGGATGAGCAGTTCTTC. Amino acids: CASGYGDEQFF.

This clone turned up a few times. This chain links TRBV28 with TRBJ1-1; possible D gene TRBD1, 6 bases. This CDR3 region has 14 residues. Germline CDR1 is MDHEN and CDR2 is SYDVKM. The V end was cut by 7 bases, the J end by 2 bases, with 14 bases between. CDR3 sequence: CASTRGTPNTEAFF. The CDR3 bases are TGTGCCAGCACGAGAGGGACACCTAACACTGAAGCTTTCTTT.

The chain links TRBV6-5 to TRBJ2-3; unclear D gene. V lost 1 base and J 2 bases, leaving 7 bases between the germline ends. The germline gives CDR1 MNHEY, CDR2 SVGAGI. CDR3 length: 14 residues. CDR3 protein: CASSYLILTDTQYF. In nucleotides, the CDR3 is TGTGCCAGCAGTTACTTGATTCTCACAGATACGCAGTATTTT.

J is TRBJ2-2 and V is TRBV5-1; 10 bases align to TRBD1. CDR1 and CDR2 from the germline V gene are SGHRS and YFSETQ. Losses at the gene ends were 0 bases for V and 5 bases for J; bases not matched to a gene: 4. The CDR3 is made up of 16 amino acids. The CDR3 sequence: CASSLATGGQTGELFF. The CDR3 region has the DNA TGCGCCAGCAGCTTGGCGACAGGGGGCCAGACCGGGGAGCTGTTTTTT.

This rearrangement joins TRBV6-5 to TRBJ1-2, with TRBD1 matching over 9 bases. The CDR3 is 12 residues long. With 5 bases clipped from V and 8 bases from J, the junction kept 3 bases outside the gene matches. Per the germline V gene, CDR1 is MNHEY and CDR2 is SVGAGI. CDR3 nucleotide sequence: TGTGCCAGCAGTCGGACAGGGGAAGGCTACACCTTC. Its protein product is CASSRTGEGYTF.

The chain recombines TRBV30 with TRBJ2-3; D is unclear. The germline V gene has CDR1 GTSNPN and CDR2 SVGIG (reference sequence). Between the trimmed V and J ends, which lost 3 bases and 3 bases, there was a span of 10 bases. The CDR3 extends over 13 amino acids. CDR3 in amino acids: CAWSRAGTDTQYF. CDR3 coding DNA: TGTGCCTGGAGCCGGGCTGGGACAGATACGCAGTATTTT.

The chain couples TRBV28 to TRBJ1-2; D remains ambiguous. Deletions cut 3 bases from V and 8 bases from J, with 13 bases between. The CDR3 spans 13 residues. Germline CDR1 and CDR2: MDHEN and SYDVKM. CDR3 sequence: CASSFEGIRGYTF. As DNA, the CDR3 is TGTGCCAGCAGTTTTGAGGGAATTAGGGGCTACACCTTC.

This clone has only a few counts. This chain uses TRBV4-2 with TRBJ1-2; tentatively, D is TRBD1 (5 bases). Germline CDR1 is LGHNA and CDR2 is YNFKEQ. The germline V and J ends were trimmed by 0 bases and 2 bases, with 13 bases remaining between them. CDR3 length equals 16 residues. The CDR3 nucleotides are TGTGCCAGCAGCCAAGATGTTCCCCAGGGAAACTATGGCTACACCTTC. This sequence encodes CASSQDVPQGNYGYTF.

The chain uses TRBV28 and TRBJ2-7; D gene uncertain. Trimming removed 2 bases at V and 3 bases at J, with 14 bases between. This CDR3 is built from 15 residues. Germline V gene sequence: CDR1 MDHEN, CDR2 SYDVKM. The CDR3 reads CASSLGPRMDYEQYF. CDR3 sequence (DNA): TGTGCCAGCAGTTTAGGTCCCAGGATGGACTACGAGCAGTACTTC.

This clone was observed a handful of times. The chain combines TRBV9 with TRBJ1-2; D perhaps matches TRBD1 (5 bases). V was trimmed by 0 bases and J by 6 bases, leaving 15 bases between them. The CDR3 runs 15 residues. The germline V gene encodes CDR1 SGDLS and CDR2 YYNGEE. CDR3: CASSVDGASYDGYTF. DNA for the CDR3: TGTGCCAGCAGCGTAGATGGGGCGTCGTATGATGGCTACACCTTC.

In this sample, this clone turned up a few times. The identical CDR3 is also encoded by other nucleotide sequences in the sample. This sequence joins TRBV25-1 and TRBJ2-3, with D maybe TRBD2 (5 bases). The V and J ends lost 8 bases and 2 bases respectively, with 11 bases between them. The CDR3 consists of 13 residues. CDR1 MGHDK and CDR2 SYGVNS come from the germline V gene. The CDR3 sequence is CASRGLNTDTQYF. CDR3 nucleotides: TGTGCCAGCCGGGGTCTAAACACAGATACGCAGTATTTT. Full variable domain (rest looked up from reference TRBV25-1 and TRBJ2-3): EADIYQTPRYLVIGTGKKITLECSQTMGHDKMYWYQQDPGMELHLIHYSYGVNSTEKGDLSSESTVSRIRTEHFPLTLESARPSHTSQYLCASRGLNTDTQYFGPGTRLTVL.

The chain has TRBV29-1 and TRBJ1-5; weak D call: TRBD1 (6 bases). V lost 3 bases and J lost 6, with 12 bases in between. The CDR3 totals 13 residues. Germline V gene lookup returns CDR1 SQVTM and CDR2 ANQGSEA. The CDR3 here is CSVDNGGGQPQHF. For the CDR3, the DNA is TGCAGCGTTGATAATGGGGGCGGTCAGCCCCAGCATTTT. Variable domain in full (rest from reference TRBV29-1 and TRBJ1-5): SAVISQKPSRDICQRGTSLTIQCQVDSQVTMMFWYRQQPGQSLTLIATANQGSEATYESGFVIDKFPISRPNLTFSTLTVSNMSPEDSSIYLCSVDNGGGQPQHFGDGTRLSIL.

This clone appeared a few times. The chain links TRBV6-6 to TRBJ2-1; D remains ambiguous. Per the germline V gene, CDR1 is MNHNY and CDR2 is SVGAGI (reference sequence). V was shortened by 5 bases and J by 1 base, with 9 bases between the two germline ends. This CDR3 spans 14 amino acids. DNA of the CDR3: TGTGCCAGCAGTCCGCAAACTTCCTACAATGAGCAGTTCTTC. It codes for CASSPQTSYNEQFF.

This clone was recorded a few times. The gene calls are TRBV9 and TRBJ2-7; TRBD1 aligns across 9 bases. The V segment lost 0 bases and the J segment 5 bases; nucleotides outside the gene matches: 6. The CDR3 extends over 15 amino acids. Germline CDR1 and CDR2: SGDLS and YYNGEE. The CDR3 loop is CASSVETGGFNEQYF. The CDR3 DNA reads as TGTGCCAGCAGCGTAGAAACAGGGGGCTTCAACGAGCAGTACTTC. The full variable domain, completed using reference TRBV9 and TRBJ2-7, is DSGVTQTPKHLITATGQRVTLRCSPRSGDLSVYWYQQSLDQGLQFLIQYYNGEERAKGNILERFSAQQFPDLHSELNLSSLELGDSALYFCASSVETGGFNEQYFGPGTRLTVT.

In its sample, this clone was seen a few times. The chain links TRBV7-2 to TRBJ1-2; perhaps TRBD1 as D (5 bases). V was shortened by 5 bases and J by 8 bases, with 15 bases between the two germline ends. Germline values: CDR1 SGHTA, CDR2 FQGNSA. The length of the CDR3 is 13 residues. The CDR3 coding sequence is TGTGCCAGCAGCCTCCGGGACCGGAGGGGCTACACCTTC. Encoded protein: CASSLRDRRGYTF.

The rearrangement uses TRBV5-4 and TRBJ1-1; TRBD1 might be the D (5 bases). The germline CDR1 and CDR2 sequences are SGHNT and YYREEE (reference sequence). This CDR3 spans 14 amino acids. The V end lost 3 bases, the J end lost 0 bases, and 9 bases lay between the germline ends. CDR3 sequence (DNA): TGTGCCAGCAGCTCAACAGGAGTGAACACTGAAGCTTTCTTT. It encodes CASSSTGVNTEAFF.

This clone has a single count. The gene calls are TRBV19 and TRBJ2-7, with TRBD1 as a possible D gene (6 bases). Deletions cut 2 bases from V and 4 bases from J, with 15 bases between. Looked up from germline, CDR1 is LNHDA and CDR2 is SQIVND (reference sequence). This CDR3 is 15 amino acids long. CDR3 sequence reads: CASSISAGEKYEQYF. CDR3 in DNA: TGTGCCAGTAGTATATCGGCAGGGGAGAAATACGAGCAGTACTTC.